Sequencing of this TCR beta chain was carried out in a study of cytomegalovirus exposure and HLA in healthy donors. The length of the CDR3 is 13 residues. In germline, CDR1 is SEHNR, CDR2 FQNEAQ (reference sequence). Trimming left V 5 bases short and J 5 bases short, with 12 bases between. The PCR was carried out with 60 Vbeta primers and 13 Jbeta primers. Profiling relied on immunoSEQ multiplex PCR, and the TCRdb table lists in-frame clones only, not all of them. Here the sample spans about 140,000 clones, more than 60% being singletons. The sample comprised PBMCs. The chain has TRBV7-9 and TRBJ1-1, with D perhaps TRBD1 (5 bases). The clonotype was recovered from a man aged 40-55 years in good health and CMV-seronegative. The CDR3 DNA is TGTGCCAGCAGCGTCGGGGGGGGGACTGAAGCTTTCTTT. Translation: CASSVGGGTEAFF.